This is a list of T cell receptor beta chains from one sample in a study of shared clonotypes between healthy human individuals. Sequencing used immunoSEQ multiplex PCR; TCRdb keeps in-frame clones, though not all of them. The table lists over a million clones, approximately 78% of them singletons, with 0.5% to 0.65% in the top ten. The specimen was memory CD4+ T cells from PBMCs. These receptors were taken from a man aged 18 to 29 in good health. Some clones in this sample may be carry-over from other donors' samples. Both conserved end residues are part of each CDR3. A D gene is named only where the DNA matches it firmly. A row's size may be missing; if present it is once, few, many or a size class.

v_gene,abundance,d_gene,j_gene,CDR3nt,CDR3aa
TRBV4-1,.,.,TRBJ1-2,TGCGCCAGCAGCCAAGATCGAGGACAGCTCTATGGCTACACCTTC,CASSQDRGQLYGYTF
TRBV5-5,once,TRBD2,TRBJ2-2,TGTGCCAGCAGCCCCCGGCCGGGAGGACCTGACACCGGGGAGCTGTTTTTT,CASSPRPGGPDTGELFF
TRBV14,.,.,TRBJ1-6,TGTGCCAGCAGCCAGGGGGACGTTTCACCCCTCCACTTT,CASSQGDVSPLHF
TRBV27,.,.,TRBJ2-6,TGTGCCAGCAGCCTCAGGGGGGTGGCGGGGGCCAACGTCCTGACTTTC,CASSLRGVAGANVLTF
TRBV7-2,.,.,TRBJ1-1,TGTGCCAGCAGCCTCAAAGTCCGGGTTGAAGCTTTCTTT,CASSLKVRVEAFF
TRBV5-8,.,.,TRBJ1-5,TGTGCCAGCAGCTTGTGGGGTCAGCCCCAGCATTTT,CASSLWGQPQHF
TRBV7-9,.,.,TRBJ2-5,TGTGCCAGCAGCTTAGCTGCGGGTAAAGAGACCCAGTACTTC,CASSLAAGKETQYF
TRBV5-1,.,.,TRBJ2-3,TGCGCCAGCAGCCGGGACGTCAACGAGAGGAATACGCAGTATTTT,CASSRDVNERNTQYF
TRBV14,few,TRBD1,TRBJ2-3,TGTGCCAGCAGCATATGGACAGGGGGGGCAGATACGCAGTATTTT,CASSIWTGGADTQYF
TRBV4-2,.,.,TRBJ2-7,TGTGCCAGCAGCCAAGATGACAGTCCCTACTACGAGCAGTACTTC,CASSQDDSPYYEQYF
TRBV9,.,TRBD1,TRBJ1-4,TGTGCCAGCAGCCCAGTGACAGGGGCGTCTGAAAAACTGTTTTTT,CASSPVTGASEKLFF
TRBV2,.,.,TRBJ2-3,TGTGCCAGCAGTGAAGTTCTTGGCGGGATGACAGATACGCAGTATTTT,CASSEVLGGMTDTQYF
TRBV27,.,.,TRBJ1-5,TGTGCCAGCAGTCCAAGGGCAGGGATTAGAGGCAATCAGCCCCAGCATTTT,CASSPRAGIRGNQPQHF
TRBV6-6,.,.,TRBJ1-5,TGTGCCAGCAGTTACGGGGAGGGTAGGAGCAATCAGCCCCAGCATTTT,CASSYGEGRSNQPQHF
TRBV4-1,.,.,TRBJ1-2,TGCGCCAGCAGCCAAGATCAACGGACGGCTATGGGCTACACCTTC,CASSQDQRTAMGYTF
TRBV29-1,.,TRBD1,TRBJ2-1,TGCAGCGTTGAAAGGGGGACAGGAGCCTACAATGAGCAGTTCTTC,CSVERGTGAYNEQFF
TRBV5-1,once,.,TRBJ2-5,TGCGCCAGCAGCCTCCAGAGGCGACTAGAAGAGACCCAGTACTTC,CASSLQRRLEETQYF
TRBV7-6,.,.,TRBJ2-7,TGTGCCAGCAGCTTACAAGCCTTTGCCGGGAGCTCCTACGAGCAGTACTTC,CASSLQAFAGSSYEQYF
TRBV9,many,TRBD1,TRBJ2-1,TGTGCCAGCAGCGTAGCGTCCGGGACACAGGGGAAGCAGTTCTTC,CASSVASGTQGKQFF
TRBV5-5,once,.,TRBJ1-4,TGTGCCAGCAGCCGTCGTTCGTCCCCGGGTAGTGAAAAACTGTTTTTT,CASSRRSSPGSEKLFF
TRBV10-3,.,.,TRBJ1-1,TGTGCCATCAGTGAGAGTGGGGGACCTGGTGAAGCTTTCTTT,CAISESGGPGEAFF
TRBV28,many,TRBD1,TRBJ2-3,TGTGCCAGCAGTTTTCGGATTACAGGGGGTGGAGACACAGATACGCAGTATTTT,CASSFRITGGGDTDTQYF
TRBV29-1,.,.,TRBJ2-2,TGCAGCGTTGAAAGAAACACCGGGGAGCTGTTTTTT,CSVERNTGELFF
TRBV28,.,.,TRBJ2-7,TGTGCCAGCAGCCTGCGCCGTGGCGAGCAGTACTTC,CASSLRRGEQYF
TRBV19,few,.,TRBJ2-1,TGTGCCAGTAGTACCGGGACTCGCCGGAATGAGCAGTTCTTC,CASSTGTRRNEQFF
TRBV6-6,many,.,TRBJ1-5,TGTGCCAGCAGCCGAGACTGGGGGGAAAATCAGCCCCAGCATTTT,CASSRDWGENQPQHF
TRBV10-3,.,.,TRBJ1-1,TGTGCCATCAGTGAGGCGGGATTAGTGGCGATGAGCACTGAAGCTTTCTTT,CAISEAGLVAMSTEAFF
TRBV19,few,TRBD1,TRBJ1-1,TGTGCCAGTATTCTACAGGGGGACACTGAAGCTTTCTTT,CASILQGDTEAFF
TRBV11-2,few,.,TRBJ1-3,TGTGCCAGCAGCTTCCTGGGCAGGGCCTCTGGAAACACCATATATTTT,CASSFLGRASGNTIYF
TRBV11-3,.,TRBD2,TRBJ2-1,TGTGCCAGCAGCTTTATGACTAGCGGGAGTTACAATGAGCAGTTCTTC,CASSFMTSGSYNEQFF
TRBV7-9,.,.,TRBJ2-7,TGTGCCAGCAGCCCCCGGGGATCCGGGTCCTACGAGCAGTACTTC,CASSPRGSGSYEQYF
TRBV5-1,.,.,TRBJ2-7,TGCGCCAGCAGCTTGGGTGGCAATTCCTACGAGCAGTACTTC,CASSLGGNSYEQYF
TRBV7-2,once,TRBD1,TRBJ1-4,TGTGCCAGCAGCTCCGAAAGACAGGGTTGGGAAAAACTGTTTTTT,CASSSERQGWEKLFF
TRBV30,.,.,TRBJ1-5,TGTGCCTGGAGTGTTGGCAGTTCGAGCAATCAGCCCCAGCATTTT,CAWSVGSSSNQPQHF
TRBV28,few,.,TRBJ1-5,TGTGCCATGGGGGGGAGGGGCAATCAGCCCCAGCATTTT,CAMGGRGNQPQHF
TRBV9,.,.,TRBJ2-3,TGTGCCAGCAGCGTAGGTAGGAGGGCCGGAGATACGCAGTATTTT,CASSVGRRAGDTQYF
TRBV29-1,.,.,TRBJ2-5,TGCAGCGTTGACCGGACAGGTACAGGGAGGGAGACCCAGTACTTC,CSVDRTGTGRETQYF
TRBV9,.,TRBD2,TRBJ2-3,TGTGCCAGCAGCGTAGGCCTAGCGGGCCTCACAGATACGCAGTATTTT,CASSVGLAGLTDTQYF
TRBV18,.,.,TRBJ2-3,TGTGCCAGCTCACCACCGGTGTCAGGGTCAGATACGCAGTATTTT,CASSPPVSGSDTQYF
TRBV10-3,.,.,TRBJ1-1,TGTGCCATCAGTGCCCAGGGGAACACTGAAGCTTTCTTT,CAISAQGNTEAFF